The 3 T cell receptor beta chains below were found in one sample sequenced in a study of control samples from healthy donors and cancer patients (dated by TCRdb to 2018 to 2021). Library construction relied on the immunoSEQ multiplex PCR assay. TCRdb holds this immuneACCESS table with in-frame rearrangements only. Some clones are missing; in checked studies, unresolved V genes explain under half, and the rest has no known cause. This sample is represented by about 51,000 clones; 75% to 85% of them were singletons. Of the sample, 10% is held by the ten largest clones. Input material: blood. These receptors came from a man between 65 and 85 years old in good health.

The genes are TRBV11-2 and TRBJ2-1; 8 bases map to TRBD1. The ends lost 5 bases at V and 0 bases at J; junction bases unmatched: 3. The CDR3 consists of 15 residues. Per germline, CDR1 SGHAT and CDR2 FQNNGV. CDR3: CASSLTGGSYNEQFF. DNA for the CDR3: TGTGCCAGCAGCCTAACAGGGGGCTCCTACAATGAGCAGTTCTTC.

The chain uses TRBV6-1 and TRBJ1-5; D is uncertain. The CDR3 extends over 21 amino acids. The V gene's germline CDR1 is MNHNS and CDR2 SASEGT. Trimming shortened V by 0 bases and J by 0 bases, and 24 bases separated the two germline ends. Written as DNA, the CDR3 is TGTGCCAGCAGTGAAGCGCTTCCTGAAGAGCCTTACTACCTTAGCAATCAGCCCCAGCATTTT. It translates to CASSEALPEEPYYLSNQPQHF.

The chain joins TRBV5-1 to TRBJ2-1; 7 bases map to TRBD1. Germline V gene data show CDR1 as SGHRS and CDR2 as YFSETQ. V lost 3 bases, J lost 5 bases, and 14 bases stayed unmatched. The CDR3 has 17 residues. DNA for the CDR3: TGCGCCAGCAGCTCCCAACCCTCCGGGACAGAAAACAATGAGCAGTTCTTC. Amino acids: CASSSQPSGTENNEQFF.